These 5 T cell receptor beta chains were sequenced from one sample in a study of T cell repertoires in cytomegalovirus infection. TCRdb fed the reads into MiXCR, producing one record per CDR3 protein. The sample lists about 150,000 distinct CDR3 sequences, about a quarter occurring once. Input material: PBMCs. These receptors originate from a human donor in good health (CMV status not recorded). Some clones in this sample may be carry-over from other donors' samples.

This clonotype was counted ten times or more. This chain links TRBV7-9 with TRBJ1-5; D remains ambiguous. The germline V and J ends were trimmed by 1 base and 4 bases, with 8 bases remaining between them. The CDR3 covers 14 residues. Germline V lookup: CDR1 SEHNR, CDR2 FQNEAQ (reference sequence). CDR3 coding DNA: TGTGCCAGCAGCTTAGGCCAGGTTAATCAGCCCCAGCATTTT. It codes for CASSLGQVNQPQHF.

CDR3 amino acids: CASSQGSGEQYF. The CDR3 DNA reads as TGCGCCAGCAGCCAAGGGTCGGGGGAGCAGTACTTC. The V gene is TRBV4-3, the J gene TRBJ2-7, with D tentatively TRBD2 (5 bases). Per the germline V gene, CDR1 is LGHNA and CDR2 is YSLEER. CDR3 length equals 12 residues. V lost 1 base and J 7 bases, leaving 8 bases between the germline ends.

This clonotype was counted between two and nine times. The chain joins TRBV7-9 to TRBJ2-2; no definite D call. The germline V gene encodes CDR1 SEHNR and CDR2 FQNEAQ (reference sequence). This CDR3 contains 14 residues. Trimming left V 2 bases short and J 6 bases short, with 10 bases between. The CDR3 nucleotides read TGTGCCAGCAGCTTATCCCAGTTAGCCGGGGAGCTGTTTTTT. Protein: CASSLSQLAGELFF.

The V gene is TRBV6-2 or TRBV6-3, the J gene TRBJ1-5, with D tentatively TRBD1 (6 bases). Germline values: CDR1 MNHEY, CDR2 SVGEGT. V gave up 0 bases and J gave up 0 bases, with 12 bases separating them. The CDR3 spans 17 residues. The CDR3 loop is CASSYSFTGISNQPQHF. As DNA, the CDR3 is TGTGCCAGCAGTTACTCGTTCACAGGGATTAGCAATCAGCCCCAGCATTTT.

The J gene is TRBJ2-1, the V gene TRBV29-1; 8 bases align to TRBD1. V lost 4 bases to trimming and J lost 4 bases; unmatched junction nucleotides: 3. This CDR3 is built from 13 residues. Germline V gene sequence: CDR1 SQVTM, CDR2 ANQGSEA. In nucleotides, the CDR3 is TGCAGCGTTGGTACAGGGGGATACAATGAGCAGTTCTTC. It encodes CSVGTGGYNEQFF.